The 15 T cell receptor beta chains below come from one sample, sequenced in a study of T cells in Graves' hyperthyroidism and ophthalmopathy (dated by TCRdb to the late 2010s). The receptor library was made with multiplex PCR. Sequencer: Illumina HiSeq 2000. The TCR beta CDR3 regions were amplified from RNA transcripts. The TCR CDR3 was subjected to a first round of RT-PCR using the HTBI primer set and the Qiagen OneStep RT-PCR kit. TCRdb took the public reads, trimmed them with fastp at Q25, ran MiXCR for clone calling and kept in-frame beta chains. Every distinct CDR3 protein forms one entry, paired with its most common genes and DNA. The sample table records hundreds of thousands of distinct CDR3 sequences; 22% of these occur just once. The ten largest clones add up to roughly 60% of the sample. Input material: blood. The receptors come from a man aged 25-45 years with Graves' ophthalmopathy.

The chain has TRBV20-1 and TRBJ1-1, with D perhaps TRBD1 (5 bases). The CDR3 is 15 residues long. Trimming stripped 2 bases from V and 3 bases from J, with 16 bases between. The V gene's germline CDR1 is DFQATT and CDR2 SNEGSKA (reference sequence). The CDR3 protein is CSARPRGIRYTEAFF. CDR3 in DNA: TGCAGTGCTAGACCCCGGGGGATCCGCTACACTGAAGCTTTCTTT.

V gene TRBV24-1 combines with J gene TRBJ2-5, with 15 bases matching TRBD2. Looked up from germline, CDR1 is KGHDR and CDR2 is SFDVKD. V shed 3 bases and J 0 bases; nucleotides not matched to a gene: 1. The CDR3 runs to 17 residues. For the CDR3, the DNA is TGTGCCACCAGTGATGGGACTAGCGGGAGGTACCAAGAGACCCAGTACTTC. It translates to CATSDGTSGRYQETQYF.

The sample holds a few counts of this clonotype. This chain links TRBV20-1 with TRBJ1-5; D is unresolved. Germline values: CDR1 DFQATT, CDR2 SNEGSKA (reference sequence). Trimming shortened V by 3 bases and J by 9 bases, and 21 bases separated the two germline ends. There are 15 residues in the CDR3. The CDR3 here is CSARENKGPGWPQHF. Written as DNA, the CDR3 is TGCAGTGCTAGGGAAAACAAGGGCCCCGGGTGGCCCCAGCATTTT.

CDR3 sequence (DNA): TGCAGCGCCCTCAAGAGTGGGACGTACTATGGCTACACCTTC. Residues: CSALKSGTYYGYTF. The rearrangement joins TRBV29-1 to TRBJ1-2, with D possibly matching TRBD1 (5 bases). Per germline, CDR1 SQVTM and CDR2 ANQGSEA. V was pared by 7 bases and J by 3 bases, with 18 bases between. This CDR3 region has 14 residues.

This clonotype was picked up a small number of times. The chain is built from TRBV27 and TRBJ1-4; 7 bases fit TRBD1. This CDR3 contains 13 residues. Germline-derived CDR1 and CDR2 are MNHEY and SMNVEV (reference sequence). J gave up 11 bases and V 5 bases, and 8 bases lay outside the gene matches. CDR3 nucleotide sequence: TGTGCCAGCAGTCTCTCGCAGGGGGGTAAACTGTTTTTT. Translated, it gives CASSLSQGGKLFF.

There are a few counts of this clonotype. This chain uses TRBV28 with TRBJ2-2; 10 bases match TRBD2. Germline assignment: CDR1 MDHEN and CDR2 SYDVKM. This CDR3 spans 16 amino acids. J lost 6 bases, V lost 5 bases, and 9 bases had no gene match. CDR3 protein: CASSTEREGIAGELFF. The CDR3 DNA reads TGTGCCAGCAGTACCGAGCGGGAGGGGATTGCCGGGGAGCTGTTTTTT.

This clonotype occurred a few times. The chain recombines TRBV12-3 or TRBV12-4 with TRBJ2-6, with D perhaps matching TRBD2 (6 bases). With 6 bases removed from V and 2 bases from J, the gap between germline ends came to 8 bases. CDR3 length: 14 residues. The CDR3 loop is CASSRRAGANVLTF. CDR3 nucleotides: TGTGCCAGCAGCAGGAGGGCTGGGGCCAACGTCCTGACTTTC.

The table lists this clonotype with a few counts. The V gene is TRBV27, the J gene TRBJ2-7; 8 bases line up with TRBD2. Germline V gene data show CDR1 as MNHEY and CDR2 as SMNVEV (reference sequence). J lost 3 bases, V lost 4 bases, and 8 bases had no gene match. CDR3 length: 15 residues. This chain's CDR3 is CASSYGTRSVYEQYF. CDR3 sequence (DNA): TGTGCCAGCAGTTACGGGACTAGGTCGGTCTACGAGCAGTACTTC.

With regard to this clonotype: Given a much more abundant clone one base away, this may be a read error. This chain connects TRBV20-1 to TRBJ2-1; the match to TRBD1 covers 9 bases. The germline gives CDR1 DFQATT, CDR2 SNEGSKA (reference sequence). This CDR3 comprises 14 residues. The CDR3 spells CSARGPGQGRERFF. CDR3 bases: TGCAGTGCTAGAGGTCCCGGACAGGGGCGGGAGCGGTTCTTC.

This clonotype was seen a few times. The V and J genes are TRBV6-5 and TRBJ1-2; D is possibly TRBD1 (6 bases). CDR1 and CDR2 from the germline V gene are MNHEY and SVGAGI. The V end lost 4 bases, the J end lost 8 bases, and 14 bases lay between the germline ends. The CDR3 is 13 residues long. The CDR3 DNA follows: TGTGCCAGCAGTTCCCGAGAAGGGGGAGGCTACACCTTC. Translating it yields CASSSREGGGYTF.

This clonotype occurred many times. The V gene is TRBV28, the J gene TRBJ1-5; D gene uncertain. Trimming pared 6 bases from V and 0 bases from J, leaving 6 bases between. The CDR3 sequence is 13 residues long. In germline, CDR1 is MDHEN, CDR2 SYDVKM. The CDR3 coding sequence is TGTGCCAGCAGGACGGATAGCAATCAGCCCCAGCATTTT. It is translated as CASRTDSNQPQHF.

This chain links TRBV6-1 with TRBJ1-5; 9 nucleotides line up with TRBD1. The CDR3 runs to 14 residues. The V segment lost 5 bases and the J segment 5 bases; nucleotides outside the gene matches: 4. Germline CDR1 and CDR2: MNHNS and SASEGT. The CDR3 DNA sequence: TGTGCCAGCAGTTATGGACAGGGGTATCAGCCCCAGCATTTT. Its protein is CASSYGQGYQPQHF.

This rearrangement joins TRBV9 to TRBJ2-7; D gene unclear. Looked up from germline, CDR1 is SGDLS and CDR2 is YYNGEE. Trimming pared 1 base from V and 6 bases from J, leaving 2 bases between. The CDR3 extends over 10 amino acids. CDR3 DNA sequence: TGTGCCAGCAGCGTATCCGAGCAGTACTTC. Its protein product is CASSVSEQYF.

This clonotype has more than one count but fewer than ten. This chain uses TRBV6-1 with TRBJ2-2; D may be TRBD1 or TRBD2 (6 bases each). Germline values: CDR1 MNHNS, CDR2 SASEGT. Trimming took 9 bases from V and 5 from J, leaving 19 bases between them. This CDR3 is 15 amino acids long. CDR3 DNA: TGTGCCAGTGTCAACTTAGGGGGGAGAACCGGGGAGCTGTTTTTT. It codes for CASVNLGGRTGELFF.

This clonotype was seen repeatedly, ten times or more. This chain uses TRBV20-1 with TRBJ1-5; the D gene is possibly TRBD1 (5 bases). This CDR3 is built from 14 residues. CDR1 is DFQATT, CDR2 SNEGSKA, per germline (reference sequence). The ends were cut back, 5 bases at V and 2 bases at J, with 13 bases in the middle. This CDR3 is CSALRDGGNQPQHF. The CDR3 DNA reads TGCAGTGCTCTCCGGGACGGCGGCAATCAGCCCCAGCATTTT.